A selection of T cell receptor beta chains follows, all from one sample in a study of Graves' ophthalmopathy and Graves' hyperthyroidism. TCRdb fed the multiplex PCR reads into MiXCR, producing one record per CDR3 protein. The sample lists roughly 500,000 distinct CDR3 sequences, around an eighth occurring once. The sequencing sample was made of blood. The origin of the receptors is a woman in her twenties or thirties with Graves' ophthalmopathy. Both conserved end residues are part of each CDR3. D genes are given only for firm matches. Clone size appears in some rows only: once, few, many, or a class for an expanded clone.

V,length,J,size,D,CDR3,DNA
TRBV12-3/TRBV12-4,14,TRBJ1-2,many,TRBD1,CASSSRQGGYGYTF,TGTGCCAGCAGTTCCCGACAGGGAGGCTATGGCTACACCTTC
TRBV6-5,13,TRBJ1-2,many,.,CAIPSDTLYGYTF,TGTGCCATCCCCTCAGACACCCTTTATGGCTACACCTTC
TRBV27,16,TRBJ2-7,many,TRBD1,CASSQATGGLSYEQYF,TGTGCCAGCAGTCAGGCAACAGGGGGCCTTTCCTACGAGCAGTACTTC
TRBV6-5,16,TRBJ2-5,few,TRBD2,CASSYSSLAGPGTQYF,TGTGCCAGCAGTTACAGTTCGCTAGCGGGGCCCGGGACCCAGTACTTC
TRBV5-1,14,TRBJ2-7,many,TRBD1,CASSFSGTGVEQYF,TGCGCCAGCAGCTTTTCCGGGACAGGAGTCGAGCAGTACTTC
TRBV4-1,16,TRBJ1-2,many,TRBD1,CASSQGQGKGDHGYTF,TGCGCCAGCAGCCAAGGACAGGGGAAGGGGGACCATGGCTACACCTTC
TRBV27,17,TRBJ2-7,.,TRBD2,CASSPGASGGAGYEQYF,TGTGCCAGCAGCCCTGGGGCTAGCGGGGGGGCCGGGTACGAGCAGTACTTC
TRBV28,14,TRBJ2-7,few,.,CASSSIGGGHEQYF,TGTGCCAGCAGTTCTATCGGGGGAGGCCACGAGCAGTACTTC
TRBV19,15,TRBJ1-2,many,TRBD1,CASSPYRQGADGYTF,TGTGCCAGTAGTCCCTATCGACAGGGGGCGGATGGCTACACCTTC
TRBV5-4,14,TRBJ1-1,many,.,CASSHDSGYTEAFF,TGTGCCAGCAGTCATGACAGCGGCTACACTGAAGCTTTCTTT
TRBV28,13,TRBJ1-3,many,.,CASSLPIGNTIYF,TGTGCCAGCAGTTTGCCCATCGGAAACACCATATATTTT
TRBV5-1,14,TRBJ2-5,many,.,CASSSLGTSETQYF,TGCGCCAGCAGCTCACTCGGGACCTCGGAGACCCAGTACTTC
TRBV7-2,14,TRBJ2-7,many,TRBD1,CASSRGQGTYEQYF,TGTGCCAGCAGCCGCGGACAGGGGACCTACGAGCAGTACTTC
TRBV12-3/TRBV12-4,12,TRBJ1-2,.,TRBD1,CASGTGAYGYTF,TGTGCCAGCGGAACAGGGGCCTATGGCTACACCTTC
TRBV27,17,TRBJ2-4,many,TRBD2,CASKFVGVAGERNIQYF,TGTGCCAGCAAATTCGTGGGAGTAGCGGGAGAAAGAAACATTCAGTACTTC
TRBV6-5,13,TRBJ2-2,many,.,CASSYTGPGELFF,TGTGCCAGCAGCTATACAGGGCCCGGGGAGCTGTTTTTT
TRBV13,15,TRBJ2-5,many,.,CASSLLGKGRETQYF,TGTGCCAGCAGCTTACTCGGGAAGGGTAGAGAGACCCAGTACTTC
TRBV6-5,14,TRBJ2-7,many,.,CASSYSRLRGEQYF,TGTGCCAGCAGTTACTCGAGACTCCGAGGGGAGCAGTACTTC
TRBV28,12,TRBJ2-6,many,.,CAIQSGANVLTF,TGTGCCATCCAGTCTGGGGCCAACGTCCTGACTTTC
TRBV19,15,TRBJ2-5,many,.,CASSISGRGRETQYF,TGTGCCAGTAGTATATCCGGGAGAGGCCGGGAGACCCAGTACTTC
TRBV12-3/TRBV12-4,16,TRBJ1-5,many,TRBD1,CASSPLGTGLHQPQHF,TGTGCCAGCAGCCCCCTTGGGACAGGGCTCCATCAGCCCCAGCATTTT
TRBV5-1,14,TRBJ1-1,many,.,CASSESGLNTEAFF,TGCGCCAGCAGCGAATCAGGATTAAACACTGAAGCTTTCTTT
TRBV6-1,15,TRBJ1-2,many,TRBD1,CASSVWTGGGDGYTF,TGTGCCAGCAGCGTGTGGACAGGTGGTGGTGATGGCTACACCTTC
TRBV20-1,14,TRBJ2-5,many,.,CSARDRQGLGTQYF,TGCAGTGCTAGAGATAGGCAGGGCTTGGGGACCCAGTACTTC
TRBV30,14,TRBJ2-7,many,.,CAWSVGAGGYEQYF,TGTGCCTGGAGTGTAGGGGCAGGGGGGTACGAGCAGTACTTC
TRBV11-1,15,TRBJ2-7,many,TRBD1,CASSHGTGFGYEQYF,TGTGCCAGCAGCCACGGGACAGGGTTTGGGTACGAGCAGTACTTC
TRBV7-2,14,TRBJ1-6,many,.,CASSFVRNNSPLHF,TGTGCCAGCAGCTTCGTAAGAAATAATTCACCCCTCCACTTT